The 5 T cell receptor beta chains listed next were all sequenced from one sample in a study of blood T cell repertoires in COVID-19. Clones were read by immunoSEQ multiplex PCR, and TCRdb kept only the in-frame ones, dropping some. The repertoire holds 85,000 to 90,000 clones, about 91% seen once, with 2.3% in the top ten. What was sequenced was peripheral blood. These receptors came from a human donor with active COVID-19. The donor label of this sample is uncertain.

In regard to this clone: One end of the junction is discordant with germline, which a read error may explain. This chain's CDR3 is CASSLVRVLAGGYTF. The CDR3, as DNA: TGTGCTAGCAGCTTAGTCAGGGTTTTGGCCGGTGGCTACACCTTC. J is TRBJ1-2 and V is TRBV7-7; maybe TRBD1 (5 bases). The CDR3 runs to 15 residues. The germline CDR1 and CDR2 sequences are SSHAT and FNYEAQ (reference sequence).

This clone turned up a few times. The gene calls are TRBV5-6 and TRBJ1-6; no reliable D call. The V and J ends lost 2 bases and 10 bases respectively, with 7 bases between them. In germline, CDR1 is SGHDT, CDR2 YYEEEE. CDR3 length equals 12 residues. The CDR3 DNA reads as TGTGCCAGCAGCTTTCTCGTGTCACCCCTCCACTTT. It codes for CASSFLVSPLHF.

The chain recombines TRBV4-1 with TRBJ1-1, with 8 bases identical to TRBD1. The CDR3 has 17 residues. The J segment lost 1 base and the V segment lost 4 bases, leaving 11 bases of the junction unmatched. The germline V gene encodes CDR1 MGHRA and CDR2 YSYEKL. CDR3 region: CASSLDVRDRRNTEAFF. The CDR3 DNA is TGCGCCAGCAGCCTCGACGTCCGGGACAGGCGGAACACTGAAGCTTTCTTT.

This chain joins TRBV7-3 and TRBJ2-7, with 8 bases fitting TRBD1. This CDR3 has 13 residues. Germline assignment: CDR1 SGHTA and CDR2 FQGTGA. Germline trimming cut 4 bases from V and 5 bases from J; bases unmatched to any gene: 4. CDR3 protein: CASSSTGVDEQYF. The CDR3 DNA reads as TGTGCCAGCAGCTCGACAGGGGTGGACGAGCAGTACTTC.

The chain has TRBV2 and TRBJ1-5; D is unclear. The CDR3 totals 14 residues. Trimming stripped 3 bases from V and 0 bases from J, with 6 bases between. Germline lookup yields CDR1 SNHLY and CDR2 FYNNEI. CDR3 nucleotide sequence: TGTGCCAGCAGTGAGAGTAATAGCAATCAGCCCCAGCATTTT. Translation: CASSESNSNQPQHF.